This T cell receptor beta chain emerged from a study of T cell responses to AZD1222 COVID-19 vaccine. Study-level findings and limits: Repertoires were obtained only post-peak T cell response. Spike was spanned by vaccine-associated CD4 TCRs, which were dominant at 160-218 and 743-854. Only five to seven AZD1222 recipients were seropositive at baseline.

Profiled with immunoSEQ multiplex PCR; TCRdb holds only in-frame clones, not every one. Of about 110,000 clones detected, about 87% appear once; the ten largest clones hold around 4.6%. With respect to this clone: The antigen is not known.

Germline lookup yields CDR1 GTSNPN and CDR2 SVGIG (reference sequence). The CDR3 is 10 amino acids. Trimming pared 5 bases from V and 8 bases from J, leaving 9 bases between. The sequence came from an adult who received the AZD1222 COVID-19 vaccine. The source was peripheral blood, collected 28 days after the second AZD1222 dose. The chain employs TRBV30 and TRBJ1-2; the D gene is possibly TRBD1 (5 bases). This CDR3 reads CAWGARGYTF. For the CDR3, the DNA is TGTGCCTGGGGGGCGAGAGGCTACACCTTC.